A single sample is the source of the 32 T cell receptor beta chains below, sequenced in a study of breast tumors, draining lymph nodes, adjacent tissues. Breast cancer patients provided tissue from their axillary draining lymph nodes. TCRdb reprocessed the multiplex PCR reads via MiXCR and lists one record per CDR3 protein. This table holds fewer than 300,000 distinct CDR3 sequences, about a third found once. Input material: axillary lymph node tissue. The receptors originated from a female donor with breast cancer. Some clones in this sample may be carry-over from other donors' samples.

Note on this clonotype: One end of the junction varies from germline; a read error may be responsible. The chain joins TRBV2 to TRBJ2-1; TRBD2 aligns across 10 bases. There are 14 residues in the CDR3. In germline, CDR1 is SNHLY, CDR2 FYNNEI. CDR3 nucleotide sequence: TGTGCCAGCACCCTAGCGGGGGTCTACAATTGGCCAGTCTTC. Translated, it gives CASTLAGVYNWPVF.

Worth noting for this clonotype: A much larger clone lies one base from this, so it may be a read error. This chain links TRBV10-1 with TRBJ2-3; D is uncertain. Near its end, the DNA agrees better with TRBJ1-5, so the J call may be wrong. The V gene's germline CDR1 is WNHNN and CDR2 SYGVQD (reference sequence). The CDR3 contains 13 residues. CDR3 coding DNA: TGCGCCAGCAAGTCGTCGGGAGAAGATACGCAGCATTTT. It encodes CASKSSGEDTQHF.

In this sample, this clonotype turned up many times. The chain is built from TRBV6-1 and TRBJ2-7; 13 bases match TRBD2. Germline CDR1 MNHNS, CDR2 SASEGT. The CDR3 spans 18 residues. Germline trimming cut 6 bases from V and 7 bases from J; bases unmatched to any gene: 18. The CDR3 DNA reads TGTGCCAGCAGCTCAGACTTGGGACTAGCGGGAAGATCTACGGAGCAGTACTTC. Its protein product is CASSSDLGLAGRSTEQYF.

Many counts were recorded for this clonotype. V usage is TRBV9 and J usage is TRBJ1-4, with D unclear. CDR3 length: 16 amino acids. The V gene's germline CDR1 is SGDLS and CDR2 YYNGEE. Trimming cost V 2 bases and J 0 bases, with 11 bases left between them. The CDR3 loop reads CASSVSVAATNEKLFF. DNA for the CDR3: TGTGCCAGCAGCGTGTCCGTGGCGGCAACTAATGAAAAACTGTTTTTT.

This clonotype was found many times. This chain joins TRBV28 and TRBJ2-6, with a weak D call TRBD1 (6 bases). The germline V and J ends were trimmed by 3 bases and 4 bases, with 10 bases remaining between them. This CDR3 region has 15 residues. Germline CDR1 reads MDHEN; CDR2 reads SYDVKM. The CDR3 DNA is TGTGCCAGCAGTTTTACCGGACAGGGGGCCAACGTCCTGACTTTC. Translation gives CASSFTGQGANVLTF. Looking up the rest from reference TRBV28 and TRBJ2-6 gives the full variable domain: DVKVTQSSRYLVKRTGEKVFLECVQDMDHENMFWYRQDPGLGLRLIYFSYDVKMKEKGDIPEGYSVSREKKERFSLILESASTNQTSMYLCASSFTGQGANVLTFGAGSRLTVL.

The chain is built from TRBV27 and TRBJ2-5; no clear D gene. The germline V gene encodes CDR1 MNHEY and CDR2 SMNVEV (reference sequence). The V end was cut by 0 bases, the J end by 5 bases, with 10 bases between. This CDR3 has 14 residues. The DNA of the CDR3 is TGTGCCAGCAGTTTATCGAACACCGGGGAGACCCAGTACTTC. It specifies CASSLSNTGETQYF.

About this clonotype itself: A much larger clone lies a single base off, so this may be a read error. The chain recombines TRBV12-3 or TRBV12-4 with TRBJ1-5; D gene ambiguous. This CDR3 region has 16 residues. The ends were cut back, 3 bases at V and 2 bases at J, with 14 bases in the middle. CDR3 coding DNA: TGTGCCAGCAGTTTCGTTCTGGGTTCGGGCAATCAGCCCCAGCATTTT. Translated, it gives CASSFVLGSGNQPQHF.

V usage is TRBV11-2 and J usage is TRBJ1-6; D uncertain. This CDR3 spans 15 amino acids. Germline CDR1 reads SGHAT; CDR2 reads FQNNGV. Trimming stripped 4 bases from V and 5 bases from J, with 12 bases between. The CDR3 here is CASSSGARDNSPLHF. The CDR3 DNA sequence: TGTGCCAGCAGCTCCGGCGCGAGGGATAATTCACCCCTCCACTTT.

There are a few counts of this clonotype. This chain links TRBV11-1 with TRBJ1-5; no definite D call. Germline V gene sequence: CDR1 SGHAT, CDR2 FQDESV (reference sequence). The CDR3 contains 13 residues. Trimming stripped 4 bases from V and 9 bases from J, with 13 bases between. CDR3 nucleotide sequence: TGTGCCAGCAGCTCCGATCGAGGTCCGCCCCAGCATTTT. As protein: CASSSDRGPPQHF.

In regard to this clonotype: Possible read error: a much larger clone is one base away. This CDR3 fails to terminate in the conserved phenylalanine or tryptophan, so it likely reflects a read error. The V and J genes are TRBV6-5 and TRBJ1-6; 8 positions agree with TRBD1. Trimming at V came to 7 bases and at J to 6 bases, leaving 5 bases not matched to a gene. Per germline, CDR1 MNHEY and CDR2 SVGAGI. The CDR3 is 14 amino acids. The CDR3 sequence is CASNRGQVNSPLHL. The CDR3 DNA reads as TGTGCCAGCAATCGGGGACAGGTTAATTCACCCCTCCACCTT.

This clonotype appeared a single time. The J gene is TRBJ2-6, the V gene TRBV4-3; maybe TRBD1 (5 bases). The germline V gene encodes CDR1 LGHNA and CDR2 YSLEER. The V and J ends lost 1 base and 4 bases respectively, with 8 bases between them. This CDR3 contains 15 residues. CDR3 in amino acids: CASSQGQPGANVLTF. The DNA for the CDR3 is TGCGCCAGCAGCCAAGGACAGCCCGGGGCCAACGTCCTGACTTTC.

This clonotype was seen many times. V usage is TRBV14 and J usage is TRBJ2-1; the match to TRBD2 covers 12 bases. The germline V gene has CDR1 SGHDN and CDR2 FVKESK. Germline trimming cut 0 bases from V and 10 bases from J; bases unmatched to any gene: 7. The CDR3 extends over 16 amino acids. The DNA for the CDR3 is TGTGCCAGCAGCCAAGAGAGACTAGCGGGAGTTGGGGAGCAGTTCTTC. Translation: CASSQERLAGVGEQFF.

The table lists this clonotype with many counts. V usage is TRBV20-1 and J usage is TRBJ2-2; TRBD2 matches 7 bases. Germline lookup yields CDR1 DFQATT and CDR2 SNEGSKA (reference sequence). V lost 1 base to trimming and J lost 0 bases; unmatched junction nucleotides: 2. This CDR3 comprises 15 residues. CDR3 in amino acids: CSARGGLTNTGELFF. In DNA, the CDR3 is TGCAGTGCTAGAGGGGGACTAACGAACACCGGGGAGCTGTTTTTT.

This clonotype was recorded many times. This rearrangement joins TRBV24-1 to TRBJ2-1; weak D call: TRBD2 (5 bases). The CDR3 is 13 amino acids. Germline V gene sequence: CDR1 KGHDR, CDR2 SFDVKD. With 1 base removed from V and 10 bases from J, the gap between germline ends came to 10 bases. This CDR3 is CATSDFRSDEQFF. The CDR3 DNA reads TGTGCCACCAGTGATTTTCGTAGCGACGAGCAGTTCTTC.

This clonotype was detected ten times or more. The J gene is TRBJ2-4, the V gene TRBV12-3 or TRBV12-4; no clear D. V dropped 8 bases and J dropped 7 bases, with 12 bases sitting between them. The CDR3 sequence is 12 residues long. In DNA form, the CDR3 reads TGTGCCAGCGGCTGGGCCGGGAACATTCAGTACTTC. Its protein is CASGWAGNIQYF.

The V and J genes are TRBV9 and TRBJ1-4; no clear D. Looked up from germline, CDR1 is SGDLS and CDR2 is YYNGEE. This CDR3 has 17 amino acids. V was shortened by 0 bases and J by 5 bases, with 17 bases between the two germline ends. In DNA form, the CDR3 reads TGTGCCAGCAGCGTAGTAGCGGGAGGAACCAACAATGAAAAACTGTTTTTT. Protein: CASSVVAGGTNNEKLFF.

Ten or more counts support this clonotype. This chain uses TRBV7-6 with TRBJ1-1; D ambiguous. The ends were cut back, 1 base at V and 2 bases at J, with 11 bases in the middle. Germline-derived CDR1 and CDR2 are SGHVS and FNYEAQ. The CDR3 covers 15 residues. In DNA form, the CDR3 reads TGTGCCAGCAGCTTAGAACTTCACGGCAACACTGAAGCTTTCTTT. Translating it yields CASSLELHGNTEAFF.

The sample holds many counts of this clonotype. The rearrangement joins TRBV19 to TRBJ2-1; no clear D gene. This CDR3 region has 16 residues. Trimming removed 3 bases at V and 0 bases at J, with 12 bases between. CDR1 and CDR2 (germline): LNHDA, SQIVND (reference sequence). This CDR3 is CASSIGLESSYNEQFF. Here the CDR3 DNA reads TGTGCCAGTAGTATTGGGCTCGAGAGCTCCTACAATGAGCAGTTCTTC.

This sequence joins TRBV15 and TRBJ2-1, with 9 bases aligning to TRBD2. This CDR3 is 16 amino acids long. CDR1 and CDR2 from the germline V gene are LNHNV and YYDKDF (reference sequence). With V trimmed by 3 bases and J by 7 bases, 10 bases remained unmatched. For the CDR3, the DNA is TGTGCCACCAGCAGCGCCTCGGGACTAGCCAGTAATGAGCAGTTCTTC. The encoded protein is CATSSASGLASNEQFF. The variable domain in full, completed from reference TRBV15 and TRBJ2-1, reads DAMVIQNPRYQVTQFGKPVTLSCSQTLNHNVMYWYQQKSSQAPKLLFHYYDKDFNNEADTPDNFQSRRPNTSFCFLDIRSPGLGDTAMYLCATSSASGLASNEQFFGPGTRLTVL.

This clonotype has a count of ten or more. J is TRBJ1-5 and V is TRBV6-1; D gene ambiguous. CDR1 is MNHNS, CDR2 SASEGT, per germline. V lost 9 bases to trimming and J lost 8 bases, with 26 bases between them. The length of the CDR3 is 16 residues. CDR3 nucleotides: TGTGCCAGTGTACCCACCCCCGGGGTGGGGAGTGAGCCCCAGCATTTT. It specifies CASVPTPGVGSEPQHF.

Ten or more counts support this clonotype. The rearrangement links TRBV27 to TRBJ2-1, with 9 bases aligning to TRBD2. CDR1 MNHEY and CDR2 SMNVEV come from the germline V gene (reference sequence). V trimming: 5 bases; J trimming: 9 bases; junction bases outside the gene matches: 8. There are 14 residues in the CDR3. The CDR3 protein is CASSPYSGSGEQFF. CDR3 DNA: TGTGCCAGCAGTCCCTATAGCGGGAGTGGTGAGCAGTTCTTC.

Many counts were recorded for this clonotype. The chain joins TRBV9 to TRBJ2-2; no reliable D call. Deletions cut 5 bases from V and 5 bases from J, with 13 bases between. The germline V gene encodes CDR1 SGDLS and CDR2 YYNGEE. The CDR3 runs to 14 residues. CDR3 bases: TGTGCCAGCAGGAATAGCAGTGGTACCGGGGAGCTGTTTTTT. This sequence encodes CASRNSSGTGELFF.

This clonotype appeared a few times. One base away lies a much larger clone, so this may be a sequencing read error. V is TRBV14 and J is TRBJ1-2, with D unclear. The V gene's germline CDR1 is SGHDN and CDR2 FVKESK. The CDR3 extends over 15 amino acids. The CDR3 coding sequence is TGTGCCAGCAGCCAAGATCGCATAGGGAATTATGGCTCCACCTTC. Protein product: CASSQDRIGNYGSTF.

There are many counts of this clonotype. The J gene is TRBJ2-2, the V gene TRBV7-9; 7 positions match TRBD1. The V gene end was trimmed by 0 bases and the J gene end by 5 bases; junction bases not matched to a gene: 6. Germline CDR1 and CDR2: SEHNR and FQNEAQ (reference sequence). The CDR3 is 16 residues long. This CDR3 is CASSLATTTGTGELFF. CDR3 DNA sequence: TGTGCCAGCAGCTTAGCAACCACGACAGGGACCGGGGAGCTGTTTTTT.

The genes are TRBV25-1 and TRBJ1-4; possible D gene TRBD1, 6 bases. The CDR3 has 15 residues. Per germline, CDR1 MGHDK and CDR2 SYGVNS. The V end was cut by 4 bases, the J end by 8 bases, with 17 bases between. The CDR3 region is CASSGLEQGGEKLFF. The CDR3 nucleotides read TGTGCCAGCAGTGGCCTTGAACAGGGAGGGGAAAAACTGTTTTTT.

At least ten counts were recorded for this clonotype. The CDR3 coding sequence is TGTGCCAGCAGCGGACAGGGACTAAAATACAATGAGCAGTTCTTC. This gives the protein CASSGQGLKYNEQFF. The chain couples TRBV12-3 or TRBV12-4 to TRBJ2-1, with D tentatively TRBD1 (8 bases). The CDR3 runs 15 residues. Trimming left V 6 bases short and J 4 bases short, with 16 bases between.

The chain joins TRBV12-3 or TRBV12-4 to TRBJ1-3, with D unresolved. The CDR3 has 20 amino acids. Trimming pared 1 base from V and 5 bases from J, leaving 27 bases between. The CDR3 loop is CASSLVGWAGGPSVRNTIYF. As DNA, the CDR3 is TGTGCCAGCAGTTTAGTAGGCTGGGCGGGAGGGCCCTCCGTCCGAAACACCATATATTTT.

This clonotype was seen ten or more times. The V and J genes are TRBV19 and TRBJ2-7; D gene unclear. Trimming stripped 8 bases from V and 6 bases from J, with 20 bases between. The CDR3 runs to 14 residues. Per the germline V gene, CDR1 is LNHDA and CDR2 is SQIVND (reference sequence). CDR3 loop: CASAPSGDVGEQYF. In DNA form, the CDR3 reads TGTGCCAGTGCTCCCTCTGGGGATGTAGGCGAGCAGTACTTC.

In this sample, this clonotype turned up a few times. The CDR3 sequence: CASSTRGVDTEAFF. CDR3 sequence (DNA): TGTGCCAGCAGTACTCGGGGGGTGGACACTGAAGCTTTCTTT. This chain connects TRBV5-6 to TRBJ1-1, with a tentative D call TRBD1 (5 bases). This CDR3 region has 14 residues. Germline V gene sequence: CDR1 SGHDT, CDR2 YYEEEE. Trimming cost V 5 bases and J 3 bases, with 14 bases left between them.

The CDR3 spells CASSLYEGGYGYTF. The CDR3, as DNA: TGTGCCAGCAGTTTATATGAGGGCGGCTATGGCTACACCTTC. The gene calls are TRBV12-3 or TRBV12-4 and TRBJ1-2; D is ambiguous. CDR3 length equals 14 residues. Trimming removed 2 bases at V and 4 bases at J, with 11 bases between.

J is TRBJ2-3 and V is TRBV6-6; no definite D call. Trimming pared 5 bases from V and 5 bases from J, leaving 11 bases between. CDR3 length: 13 residues. Germline lookup yields CDR1 MNHNY and CDR2 SVGAGI (reference sequence). The DNA of the CDR3 is TGTGCCAGCAGTCCCCAGTATGGAGATACGCAGTATTTT. Residues: CASSPQYGDTQYF.

The chain employs TRBV27 and TRBJ2-7, with TRBD2 matching over 10 bases. In germline, CDR1 is MNHEY, CDR2 SMNVEV (reference sequence). CDR3 length equals 15 residues. After removal of 5 bases from V and 5 bases from J, the junction contained 9 bases not matched to a gene. The CDR3 DNA reads as TGTGCCAGCAGTGCTAGCGGGAGACGAATCCACGAGCAGTACTTC. This translates into CASSASGRRIHEQYF.